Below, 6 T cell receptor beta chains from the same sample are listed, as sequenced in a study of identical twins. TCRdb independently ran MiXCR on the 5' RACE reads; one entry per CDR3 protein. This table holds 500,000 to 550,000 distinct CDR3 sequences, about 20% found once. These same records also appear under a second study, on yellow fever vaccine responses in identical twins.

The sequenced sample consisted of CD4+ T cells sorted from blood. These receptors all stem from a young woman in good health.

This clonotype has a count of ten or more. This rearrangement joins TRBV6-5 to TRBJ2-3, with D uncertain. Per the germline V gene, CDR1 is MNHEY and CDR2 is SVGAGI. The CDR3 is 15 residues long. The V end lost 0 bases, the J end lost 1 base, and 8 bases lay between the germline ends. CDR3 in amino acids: CASSYSGTRTDTQYF. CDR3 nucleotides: TGTGCCAGCAGTTACTCTGGCACCCGCACAGATACGCAGTATTTT.

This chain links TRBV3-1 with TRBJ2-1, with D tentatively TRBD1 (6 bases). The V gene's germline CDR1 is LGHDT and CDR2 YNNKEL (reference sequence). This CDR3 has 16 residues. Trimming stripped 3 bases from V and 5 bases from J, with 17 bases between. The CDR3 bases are TGTGCCAGCAGCCAGTGGGCGTGGGACATCAACAATGAGCAGTTCTTC. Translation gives CASSQWAWDINNEQFF.

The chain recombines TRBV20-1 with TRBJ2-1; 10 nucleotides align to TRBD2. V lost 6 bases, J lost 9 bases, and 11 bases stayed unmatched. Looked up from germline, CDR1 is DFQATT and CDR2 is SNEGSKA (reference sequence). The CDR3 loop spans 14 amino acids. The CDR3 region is CSANLAGVVGEQFF. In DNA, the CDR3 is TGCAGTGCCAACCTAGCGGGAGTAGTCGGTGAGCAGTTCTTC.

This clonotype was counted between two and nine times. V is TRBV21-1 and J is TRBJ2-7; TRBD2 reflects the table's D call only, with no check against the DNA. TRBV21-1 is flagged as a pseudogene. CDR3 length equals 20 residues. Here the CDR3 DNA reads TGTGCCAGCAGCAAAGCCTTTTTCGGGACTAGCGGGATCGCCCCCTACGAGCAGTACGTC. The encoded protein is CASSKAFFGTSGIAPYEQYV.

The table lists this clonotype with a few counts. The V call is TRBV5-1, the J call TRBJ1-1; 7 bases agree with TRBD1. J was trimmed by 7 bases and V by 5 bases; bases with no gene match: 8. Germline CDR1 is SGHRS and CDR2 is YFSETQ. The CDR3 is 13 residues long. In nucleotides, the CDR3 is TGCGCCAGCAGTTCTATCACAGGGGTTGAAGCTTTCTTT. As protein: CASSSITGVEAFF.

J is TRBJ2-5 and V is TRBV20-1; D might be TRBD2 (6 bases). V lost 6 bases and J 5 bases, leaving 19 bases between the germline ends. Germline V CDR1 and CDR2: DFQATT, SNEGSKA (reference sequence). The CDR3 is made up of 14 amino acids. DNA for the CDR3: TGCAGTGCCACCACTAGCCCCGGAGGGGAGACCCAGTACTTC. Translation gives CSATTSPGGETQYF.